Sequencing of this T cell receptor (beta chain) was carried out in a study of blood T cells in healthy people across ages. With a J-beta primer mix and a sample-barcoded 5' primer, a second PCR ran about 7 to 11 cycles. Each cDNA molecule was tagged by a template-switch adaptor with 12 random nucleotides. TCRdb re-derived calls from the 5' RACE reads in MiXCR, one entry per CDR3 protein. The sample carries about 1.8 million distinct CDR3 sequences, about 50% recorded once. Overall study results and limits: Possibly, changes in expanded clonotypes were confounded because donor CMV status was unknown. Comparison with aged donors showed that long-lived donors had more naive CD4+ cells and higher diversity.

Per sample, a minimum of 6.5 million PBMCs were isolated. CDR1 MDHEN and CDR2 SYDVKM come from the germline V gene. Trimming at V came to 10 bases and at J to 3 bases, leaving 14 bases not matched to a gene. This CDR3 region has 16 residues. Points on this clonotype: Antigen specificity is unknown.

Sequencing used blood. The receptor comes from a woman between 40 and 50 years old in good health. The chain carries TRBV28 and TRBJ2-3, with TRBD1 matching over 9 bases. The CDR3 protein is CATTPWDRVSTDTQYF. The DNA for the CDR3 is TGTGCCACTACGCCCTGGGACAGGGTTTCTACAGATACGCAGTATTTT.